The 17 T cell receptor beta chains below come from one sample, sequenced in a study of blood T cell repertoires in COVID-19. Some clones are missing from TCRdb's copy, which holds only in-frame ones; the method was immunoSEQ multiplex PCR. Of about 340,000 clones listed, around four fifths were seen once; the top ten hold about 2.7%. Source material: peripheral blood. These receptors were obtained from a man between 25 and 39 years old with active or convalescent COVID-19.

This chain links TRBV15 with TRBJ2-1; 14 nucleotides align to TRBD2. The germline V gene has CDR1 LNHNV and CDR2 YYDKDF (reference sequence). Trimming removed 0 bases from V and 1 base from J; junction bases left unmatched: 8. The CDR3 runs to 20 residues. Here the CDR3 DNA reads TGTGCCACCAGCAGAGATTGGGGGACTAGCGGGAGTCTATCCTACAATGAGCAGTTCTTC. Its protein product is CATSRDWGTSGSLSYNEQFF.

The chain couples TRBV15 to TRBJ2-2, with a possible D match to TRBD1 (6 bases). Germline V gene lookup returns CDR1 LNHNV and CDR2 YYDKDF (reference sequence). The CDR3 is 16 residues long. V gave up 3 bases and J gave up 0 bases, with 11 bases separating them. The CDR3 DNA reads TGTGCCACCAGCAGTCCAGGGGACACGAACACCGGGGAGCTGTTTTTT. Translated, it gives CATSSPGDTNTGELFF.

This clone is a singleton in its sample. This chain connects TRBV13 to TRBJ1-1, with 9 positions matching TRBD1. The CDR3 has 19 amino acids. Germline CDR1 reads PRHDT; CDR2 reads FYEKMQ (reference sequence). V trimming: 5 bases; J trimming: 4 bases; junction bases outside the gene matches: 20. CDR3 bases: TGTGCCAGCAGCGGGGTCGAGGACAGGGGTAGGCGAGGCTTCACTGAAGCTTTCTTT. It codes for CASSGVEDRGRRGFTEAFF. Supplemented by reference TRBV13 and TRBJ1-1, the full variable domain reads AAGVIQSPRHLIKEKRETATLKCYPIPRHDTVYWYQQGPGQDPQFLISFYEKMQSDKGSIPDRFSAQQFSDYHSELNMSSLELGDSALYFCASSGVEDRGRRGFTEAFFGQGTRLTVV.

The CDR3 spells CASSTSSGGANEQFF. In nucleotides, the CDR3 is TGTGCCAGCAGTACCTCTAGCGGGGGGGCCAATGAGCAGTTCTTC. V and J are TRBV28 and TRBJ2-1; 12 nucleotides match TRBD2. Germline-derived CDR1 and CDR2 are MDHEN and SYDVKM. After removal of 5 bases from V and 6 bases from J, the junction contained 5 bases not matched to a gene. The CDR3 has 15 residues.

The chain is built from TRBV5-8 and TRBJ1-5; D is undetermined. Trimming took 2 bases from V and 3 from J, leaving 9 bases between them. Germline V gene sequence: CDR1 SGHTS, CDR2 YDEGEE. This CDR3 contains 14 residues. CDR3 sequence (DNA): TGTGCCAGCAGCTTTTCGGGGTCCAATCAGCCCCAGCATTTT. It codes for CASSFSGSNQPQHF.

The rearrangement links TRBV5-4 to TRBJ2-3, with D unclear. V gave up 2 bases and J gave up 4 bases, with 5 bases separating them. This CDR3 contains 12 residues. Germline V gene data show CDR1 as SGHNT and CDR2 as YYREEE (reference sequence). DNA of the CDR3: TGTGCCAGCAGCTTCGTCCCAGATACGCAGTATTTT. Protein sequence: CASSFVPDTQYF.

This clone was observed once. The rearrangement joins TRBV25-1 to TRBJ1-2; TRBD1 agrees at 7 bases. Per the germline V gene, CDR1 is MGHDK and CDR2 is SYGVNS. This CDR3 has 16 residues. The V gene end was trimmed by 5 bases and the J gene end by 3 bases; junction bases not matched to a gene: 12. CDR3 loop: CASSPLGGDSYYGYTF. Written as DNA, the CDR3 is TGTGCCAGCAGTCCCCTCGGGGGGGACAGTTACTATGGCTACACCTTC.

The V call is TRBV3-1 (or the pseudogene TRBV3-2), the J call TRBJ1-4; D is unclear. Germline-derived CDR1 and CDR2 are LGHDT and YNNKEL (reference sequence). The CDR3 length is 14 residues. V was cut by 3 bases and J by 4 bases, with 9 bases left in between. The CDR3 region is CASSHYRGNEKLFF. CDR3 DNA: TGTGCCAGCAGCCATTACCGGGGTAATGAAAAACTGTTTTTT.

In its sample, this clone was seen once. The chain uses TRBV2 and TRBJ1-1; perhaps TRBD1 as D (6 bases). The ends were cut back, 6 bases at V and 1 base at J, with 18 bases in the middle. Germline V gene sequence: CDR1 SNHLY, CDR2 FYNNEI. This CDR3 comprises 16 residues. The DNA of the CDR3 is TGTGCCAGCAGGACGAAACCGGGACAAAGGAACACTGAAGCTTTCTTT. Translation: CASRTKPGQRNTEAFF.

This clone has more than one count but fewer than ten. V is TRBV27 and J is TRBJ1-6; possibly TRBD1 for D (5 bases). The V gene's germline CDR1 is MNHEY and CDR2 SMNVEV (reference sequence). V lost 4 bases to trimming and J lost 9 bases, with 13 bases between them. The CDR3 extends over 14 amino acids. The CDR3 DNA reads as TGTGCCAGCAGTTCAGGGAGGAACGCTTCACCCCTCCACTTT. It is translated as CASSSGRNASPLHF.

In its sample, this clone was seen a few times. The chain combines TRBV5-6 with TRBJ2-5, with 7 bases aligning to TRBD1. Unmatched junction bases numbered 5, after V lost 5 bases and J lost 1 base. Germline-derived CDR1 and CDR2 are SGHDT and YYEEEE. The CDR3 covers 14 residues. The chain's CDR3 is CASRRRQGQETQYF. Written as DNA, the CDR3 is TGTGCCAGCAGGAGGAGACAGGGCCAAGAGACCCAGTACTTC.

CDR3 amino acids: CASSLAGRGPEQYF. CDR3 nucleotides: TGTGCCAGCAGTTTGGCCGGGAGGGGCCCTGAGCAGTACTTC. The chain joins TRBV27 to TRBJ2-7; TRBD2 agrees at 8 bases. The CDR3 contains 14 residues. The V segment lost 3 bases and the J segment 7 bases; nucleotides outside the gene matches: 8. The germline gives CDR1 MNHEY, CDR2 SMNVEV (reference sequence).

The chain employs TRBV27 and TRBJ1-1; weak D call: TRBD1 (6 bases). The CDR3 extends over 14 amino acids. Germline CDR1 MNHEY, CDR2 SMNVEV (reference sequence). V was clipped by 7 bases and J by 3 bases, with 15 bases between them. The CDR3 DNA reads TGTGCCAGCAACCAGGGGTCTGGGGACACTGAAGCTTTCTTT. Its translation is CASNQGSGDTEAFF.

This clone was counted only a few times. The chain recombines TRBV19 with TRBJ2-7, with 10 bases identical to TRBD2. Per germline, CDR1 LNHDA and CDR2 SQIVND (reference sequence). The CDR3 consists of 15 residues. With 3 bases clipped from V and 2 bases from J, the junction kept 4 bases outside the gene matches. Written as DNA, the CDR3 is TGTGCCAGTAGTATTACTAGCGGGAATACCTACGAGCAGTACTTC. Amino acid sequence: CASSITSGNTYEQYF.

The chain joins TRBV7-2 to TRBJ2-2; D perhaps matches TRBD1 (6 bases). This CDR3 has 15 residues. The V end lost 3 bases, the J end lost 7 bases, and 15 bases lay between the germline ends. CDR1 is SGHTA and CDR2 is FQGNSA in the germline V gene. The CDR3 sequence is CASSLSPTGFGELFF. DNA of the CDR3: TGTGCCAGCAGCTTGAGCCCTACAGGGTTCGGGGAGCTGTTTTTT.

This clone was seen only once. The chain combines TRBV19 with TRBJ1-5; no clear D. Germline CDR1 is LNHDA and CDR2 is SQIVND (reference sequence). The CDR3 contains 15 residues. The V end lost 1 base, the J end lost 0 bases, and 7 bases lay between the germline ends. DNA of the CDR3: TGTGCCAGTAGTATAGTCCTGTATAGCAATCAGCCCCAGCATTTT. Translated: CASSIVLYSNQPQHF.

The DNA for the CDR3 is TGTGCCAGCAGCCAAGGATCTTTTATGGAGGGGCGGGAGAGGGGCGAGCAGTACTTC. This gives the protein CASSQGSFMEGRERGEQYF. The chain uses TRBV3-1 (or the pseudogene TRBV3-2) and TRBJ2-7; 7 bases align to TRBD2. The CDR3 runs 19 residues. Germline-derived CDR1 and CDR2 are LGHDT and YNNKEL (reference sequence). Trimming took 1 base from V and 6 from J; bases not matched to a gene: 21.